Sequencing of this TCR beta chain was carried out in a study of control samples from healthy donors and cancer patients. Assay: immunoSEQ multiplex PCR; the TCRdb copy retains only in-frame clones and omits some. This table holds approximately 74,000 clones, over 90% found once. The CDR3 is 13 residues long. J was trimmed by 6 bases and V by 6 bases; bases with no gene match: 5. Germline CDR1 and CDR2: MNHEY and SVGAGI. This sequence joins TRBV6-5 and TRBJ1-5; 7 positions match TRBD1. Sample: blood. The TCR was taken from a woman aged 25 to 45 in good health. CDR3 protein: CASRTGIGQPQHF. CDR3 DNA: TGTGCCAGCAGGACAGGGATTGGTCAGCCCCAGCATTTT.